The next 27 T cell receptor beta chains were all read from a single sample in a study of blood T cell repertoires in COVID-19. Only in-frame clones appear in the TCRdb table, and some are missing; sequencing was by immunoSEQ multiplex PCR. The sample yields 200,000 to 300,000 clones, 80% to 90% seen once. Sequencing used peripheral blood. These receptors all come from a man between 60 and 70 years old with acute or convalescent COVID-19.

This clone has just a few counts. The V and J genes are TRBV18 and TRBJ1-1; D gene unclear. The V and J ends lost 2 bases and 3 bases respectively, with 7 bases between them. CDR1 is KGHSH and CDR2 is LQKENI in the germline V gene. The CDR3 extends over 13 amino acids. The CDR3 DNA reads TGTGCCAGCTCACCATACCAGGACACTGAAGCTTTCTTT. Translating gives CASSPYQDTEAFF.

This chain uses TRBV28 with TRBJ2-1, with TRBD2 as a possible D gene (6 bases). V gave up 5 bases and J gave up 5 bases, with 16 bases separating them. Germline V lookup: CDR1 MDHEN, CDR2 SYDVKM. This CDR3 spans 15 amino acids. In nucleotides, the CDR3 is TGTGCCAGCAGTCCGGAGGGAGTCCTCGACAATGAGCAGTTCTTC. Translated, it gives CASSPEGVLDNEQFF.

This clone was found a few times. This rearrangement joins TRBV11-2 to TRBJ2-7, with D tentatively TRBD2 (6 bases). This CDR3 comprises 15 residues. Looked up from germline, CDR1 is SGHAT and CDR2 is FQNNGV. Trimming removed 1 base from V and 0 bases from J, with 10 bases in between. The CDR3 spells CASSLGRGHSYEQYF. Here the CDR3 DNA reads TGTGCCAGCAGCTTAGGGCGGGGCCACTCCTACGAGCAGTACTTC.

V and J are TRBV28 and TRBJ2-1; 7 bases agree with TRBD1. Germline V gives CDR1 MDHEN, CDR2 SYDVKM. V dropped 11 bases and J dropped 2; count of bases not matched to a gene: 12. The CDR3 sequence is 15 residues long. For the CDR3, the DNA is TGTGCCGCCGTCGAGGGGGCTAGGACCTACAATGAGCAGTTCTTC. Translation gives CAAVEGARTYNEQFF.

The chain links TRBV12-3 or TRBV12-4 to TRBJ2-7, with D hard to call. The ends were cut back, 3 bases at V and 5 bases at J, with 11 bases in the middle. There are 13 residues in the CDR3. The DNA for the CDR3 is TGTGCCAGCAGTTTTCAGGAAGCCCACGAGCAGTACTTC. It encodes CASSFQEAHEQYF.

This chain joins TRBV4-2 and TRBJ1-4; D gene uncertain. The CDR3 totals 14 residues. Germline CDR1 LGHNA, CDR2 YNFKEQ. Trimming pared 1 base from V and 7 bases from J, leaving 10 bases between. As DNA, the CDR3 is TGTGCCAGCAGCCAAGGTATGCGGGGTGAAAAACTGTTTTTT. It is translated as CASSQGMRGEKLFF.

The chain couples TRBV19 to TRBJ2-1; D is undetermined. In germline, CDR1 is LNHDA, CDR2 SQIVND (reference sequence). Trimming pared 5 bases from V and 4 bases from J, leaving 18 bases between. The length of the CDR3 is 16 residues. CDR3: CASSPAPGTFYNEQFF. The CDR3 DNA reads TGTGCCAGTAGTCCGGCCCCAGGTACCTTTTACAATGAGCAGTTCTTC.

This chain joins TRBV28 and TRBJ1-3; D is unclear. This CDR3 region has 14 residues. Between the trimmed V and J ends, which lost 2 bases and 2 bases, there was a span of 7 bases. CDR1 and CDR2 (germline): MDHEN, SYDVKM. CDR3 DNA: TGTGCCAGCAGTTTAGAGGGTACTGGAAACACCATATATTTT. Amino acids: CASSLEGTGNTIYF.

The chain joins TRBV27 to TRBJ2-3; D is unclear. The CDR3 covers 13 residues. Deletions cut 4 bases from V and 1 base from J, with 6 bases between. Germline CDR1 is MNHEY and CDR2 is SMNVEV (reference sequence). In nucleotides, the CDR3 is TGTGCCAGCAGTTCGTTCGGCACAGATACGCAGTATTTT. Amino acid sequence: CASSSFGTDTQYF.

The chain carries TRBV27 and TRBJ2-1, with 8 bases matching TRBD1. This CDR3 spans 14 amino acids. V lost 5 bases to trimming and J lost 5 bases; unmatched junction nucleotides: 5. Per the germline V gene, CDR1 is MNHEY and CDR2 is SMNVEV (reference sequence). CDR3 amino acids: CASSRQGLNNEQFF. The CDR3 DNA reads TGTGCCAGCAGTCGACAGGGGCTGAACAATGAGCAGTTCTTC.

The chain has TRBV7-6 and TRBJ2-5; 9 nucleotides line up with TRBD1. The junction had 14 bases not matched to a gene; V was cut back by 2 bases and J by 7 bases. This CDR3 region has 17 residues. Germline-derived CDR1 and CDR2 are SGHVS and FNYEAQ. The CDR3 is CASSLKRDRVPRGTQYF. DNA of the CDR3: TGTGCCAGCAGCTTAAAGCGGGACAGGGTACCAAGAGGGACCCAGTACTTC.

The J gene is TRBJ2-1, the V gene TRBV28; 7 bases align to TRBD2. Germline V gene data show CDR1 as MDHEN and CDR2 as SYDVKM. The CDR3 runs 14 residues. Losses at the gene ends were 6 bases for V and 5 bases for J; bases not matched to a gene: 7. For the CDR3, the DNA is TGTGCCAGCAGAGTAGCGGGCTTACACAATGAGCAGTTCTTC. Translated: CASRVAGLHNEQFF.

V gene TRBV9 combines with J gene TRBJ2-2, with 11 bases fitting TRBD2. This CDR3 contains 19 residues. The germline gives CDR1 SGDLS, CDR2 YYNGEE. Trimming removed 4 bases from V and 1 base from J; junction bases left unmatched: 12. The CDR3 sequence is CASSPVWRLAGLNTGELFF. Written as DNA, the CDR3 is TGTGCCAGCAGCCCCGTGTGGAGACTAGCGGGACTGAACACCGGGGAGCTGTTTTTT.

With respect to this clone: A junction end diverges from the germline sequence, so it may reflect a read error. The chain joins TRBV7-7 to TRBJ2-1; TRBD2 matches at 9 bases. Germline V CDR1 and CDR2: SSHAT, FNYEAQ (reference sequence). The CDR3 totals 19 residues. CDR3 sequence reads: CASSLAALPGAGGFSEQFF. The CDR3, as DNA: TGTGCTAGCAGCTTAGCGGCCCTCCCGGGAGCGGGAGGCTTTAGTGAGCAGTTCTTC.

CDR3 amino acids: CASSLLQGSNEQFF. The CDR3, as DNA: TGCGCCAGCAGCCTACTACAGGGTAGCAATGAGCAGTTCTTC. J is TRBJ2-1 and V is TRBV5-1; D may be TRBD1 (6 bases). The CDR3 is made up of 14 amino acids. Germline-derived CDR1 and CDR2 are SGHRS and YFSETQ. V lost 4 bases, J lost 6 bases, and 14 bases lay in between.

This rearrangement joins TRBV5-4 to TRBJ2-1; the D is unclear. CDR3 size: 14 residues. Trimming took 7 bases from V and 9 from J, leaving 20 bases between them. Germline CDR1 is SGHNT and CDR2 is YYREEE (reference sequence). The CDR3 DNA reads TGTGCCAGCCTTATGTCCCCAGGTACCGGTGAGCAGTTCTTC. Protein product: CASLMSPGTGEQFF.

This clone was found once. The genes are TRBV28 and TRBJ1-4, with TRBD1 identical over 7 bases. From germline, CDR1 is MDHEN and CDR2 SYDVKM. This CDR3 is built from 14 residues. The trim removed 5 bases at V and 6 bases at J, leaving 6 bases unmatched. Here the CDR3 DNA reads TGTGCCAGCAGTGACAGGGTAGGAGATGAAAAACTGTTTTTT. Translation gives CASSDRVGDEKLFF.

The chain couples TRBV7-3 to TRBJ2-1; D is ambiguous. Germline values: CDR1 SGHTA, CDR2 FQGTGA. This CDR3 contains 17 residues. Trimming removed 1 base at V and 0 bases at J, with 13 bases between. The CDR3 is CASSLRMTRSSYNEQFF. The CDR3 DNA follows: TGTGCCAGCAGCTTAAGGATGACAAGAAGCTCCTACAATGAGCAGTTCTTC.

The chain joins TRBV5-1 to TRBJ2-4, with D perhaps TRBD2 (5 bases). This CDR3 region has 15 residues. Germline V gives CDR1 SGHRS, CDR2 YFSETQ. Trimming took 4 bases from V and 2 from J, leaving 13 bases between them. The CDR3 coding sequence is TGCGCCAGCAGCCTCCGGACCGGGACCAAAAACATTCAGTACTTC. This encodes CASSLRTGTKNIQYF. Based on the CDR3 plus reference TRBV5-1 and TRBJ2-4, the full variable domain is KAGVTQTPRYLIKTRGQQVTLSCSPISGHRSVSWYQQTPGQGLQFLFEYFSETQRNKGNFPGRFSGRQFSNSRSEMNVSTLELGDSALYLCASSLRTGTKNIQYFGAGTRLSVL.

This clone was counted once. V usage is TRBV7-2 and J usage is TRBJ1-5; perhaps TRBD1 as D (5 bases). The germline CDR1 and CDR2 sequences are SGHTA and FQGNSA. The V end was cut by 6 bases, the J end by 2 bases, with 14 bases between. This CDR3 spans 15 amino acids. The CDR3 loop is CASRETANGNQPQHF. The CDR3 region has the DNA TGTGCCAGCAGGGAGACAGCTAACGGCAATCAGCCCCAGCATTTT.

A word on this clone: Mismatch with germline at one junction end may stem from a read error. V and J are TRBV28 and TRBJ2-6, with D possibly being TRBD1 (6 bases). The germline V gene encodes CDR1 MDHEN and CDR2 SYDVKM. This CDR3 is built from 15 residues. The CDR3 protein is CASSTYRAGANVQTF. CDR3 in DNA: TGTGCCAGCAGCACTTACAGGGCTGGGGCCAACGTCCAGACTTTC.

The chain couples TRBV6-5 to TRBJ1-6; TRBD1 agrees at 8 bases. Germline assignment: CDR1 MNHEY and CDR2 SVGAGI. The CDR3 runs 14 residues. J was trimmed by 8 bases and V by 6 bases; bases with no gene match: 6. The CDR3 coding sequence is TGTGCCAGCAGCAGGACAGGGTCATATTCACCCCTCCACTTT. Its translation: CASSRTGSYSPLHF.

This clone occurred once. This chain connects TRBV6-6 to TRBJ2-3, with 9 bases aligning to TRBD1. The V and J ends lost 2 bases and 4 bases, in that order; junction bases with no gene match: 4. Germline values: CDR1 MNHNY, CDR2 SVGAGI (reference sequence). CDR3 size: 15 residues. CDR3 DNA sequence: TGTGCCAGCAGTTACCCGGGACAGGGTTCAGATACGCAGTATTTT. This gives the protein CASSYPGQGSDTQYF.

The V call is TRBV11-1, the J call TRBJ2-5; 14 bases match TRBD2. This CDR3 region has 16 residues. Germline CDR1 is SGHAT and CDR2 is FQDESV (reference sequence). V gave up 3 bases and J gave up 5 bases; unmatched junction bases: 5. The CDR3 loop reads CASSLGTSGSSETQYF. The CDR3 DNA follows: TGTGCCAGCAGCTTGGGGACTAGCGGGAGTTCGGAGACCCAGTACTTC.

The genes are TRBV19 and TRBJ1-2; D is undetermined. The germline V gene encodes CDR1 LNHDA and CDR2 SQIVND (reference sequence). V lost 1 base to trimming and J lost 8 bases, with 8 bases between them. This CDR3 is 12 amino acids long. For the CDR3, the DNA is TGTGCCAGTAGTATAGGGGCTGAGGGCTACACCTTC. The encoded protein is CASSIGAEGYTF.

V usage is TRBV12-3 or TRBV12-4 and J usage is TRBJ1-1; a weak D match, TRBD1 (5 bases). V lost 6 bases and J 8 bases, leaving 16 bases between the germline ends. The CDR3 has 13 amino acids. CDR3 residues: CASSYSGTREAFF. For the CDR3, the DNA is TGTGCCAGCAGCTACTCCGGGACTCGAGAAGCTTTCTTT.

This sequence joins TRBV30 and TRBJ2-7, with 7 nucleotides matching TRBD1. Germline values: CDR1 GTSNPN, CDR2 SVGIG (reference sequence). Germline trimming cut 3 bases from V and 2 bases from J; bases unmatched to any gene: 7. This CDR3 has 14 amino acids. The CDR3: CAWRPGQETYEQYF. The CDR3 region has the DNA TGTGCCTGGAGGCCCGGACAGGAGACCTACGAGCAGTACTTC.